Included here is one TCR beta chain sequence, with context. The V and J ends lost 4 bases and 4 bases, in that order; junction bases with no gene match: 7. CDR3 length: 16 residues. Germline CDR1 and CDR2: MGHRA and YSYEKL. These data belong to a study of blood T cell repertoires in COVID-19. Whole-study context: Acute and convalescent COVID-19 specimens originated in the United States, Italy and Spain. Sources were T cells, B-cell-depleted T cells, or PBMCs; the material itself was cDNA or gDNA.

As handled by the study authors: Reference gene primer amplification gave estimated nucleated cell counts. Repertoires were generated with immunoSEQ multiplex PCR, while TCRdb's copy carries only in-frame clones and drops some. V, J and clone size are those of that table, while D and trimming were read from the DNA. The table shows tens of thousands of clones, with 75% to 90% occurring only once. The TCR originated in a human donor in a cohort sampled during active COVID-19. The chain uses TRBV4-1 and TRBJ2-3, with 11 bases fitting TRBD1. Sequencing was performed on peripheral blood. CDR3 sequence reads: CASSRSGTGGSDTQYF. CDR3 DNA: TGCGCCAGCAGCCGATCCGGGACAGGGGGTTCAGATACGCAGTATTTT.